This T cell receptor (beta chain) was documented in a study of blood T cell repertoires in COVID-19. Study details: Acute and convalescent COVID-19 specimens originated in the United States, Italy and Spain. The analysed material was cDNA or gDNA that came from T cells, B-cell-depleted T cells, or PBMCs.

This clone appeared once. Under the authors' procedure: How many nucleated cells were present was estimated from reference gene primer amplification. Here immunoSEQ multiplex PCR was the method, and the copy in TCRdb shows in-frame clones only, minus some. V, J and clone size were drawn from that table, and D and trimming were deduced from the DNA. The data contain roughly 250,000 clones, approximately 86% of them singletons. V gave up 5 bases and J gave up 4 bases, with 18 bases separating them. This CDR3 has 16 residues. CDR1 and CDR2 (germline): MDHEN, SYDVKM. The source is a human donor in a cohort sampled during active COVID-19. Input material: peripheral blood. This chain uses TRBV28 with TRBJ1-3; D is ambiguous. The CDR3 reads CASSPFGPKRGNTIYF. In nucleotides, the CDR3 is TGTGCCAGCAGTCCCTTTGGGCCCAAACGGGGAAACACCATATATTTT.